This T cell receptor beta chain is drawn from a study of blood T cell repertoires in COVID-19. Study-wide background: From the United States, Italy and Spain came samples of acute and convalescent COVID-19. From T cells, B-cell-depleted T cells, or PBMCs came the material, which was cDNA or gDNA.

In the original analysis: Amplification with reference gene primers provided the estimates of nucleated cell counts. TCRdb's table, derived via immunoSEQ multiplex PCR, lists solely in-frame clones and lacks some. V and J calls and clone size come straight from that table; D and trimming were deduced from the DNA. The sample records about 100,000 clones, approximately 80% being singletons. The clonotype was recovered from a man aged 45-65 years with active or convalescent COVID-19. Sequencing input: peripheral blood.

As DNA, the CDR3 is TGCGCCAGCAGTGAGCCAGGGAGGAGCGAGCAGTACTTC. It yields the protein CASSEPGRSEQYF. This rearrangement joins TRBV10-1 to TRBJ2-7; D perhaps matches TRBD2 (6 bases). Trimming cost V 2 bases and J 6 bases, with 11 bases left between them. CDR1 and CDR2 from the germline V gene are WNHNN and SYGVQD (reference sequence). The CDR3 runs to 13 residues.